One T cell receptor (beta chain) is described in this entry. No antigen is known for it. Method: immunoSEQ multiplex PCR; TCRdb's copy keeps in-frame clones and lacks some. This sample has about 2,100 clones, with 85% to 90% found just once. These data come from a study of stem cell transplantation in POMP-related autoinflammatory disease. On the study more broadly: CD8+ T cells were low and CD4+ cells naive-skewed before transplant. Study results and caveats: Fewer unique TRB V-J gene pairings were identified in patients with PRAID.

PRAID combined immunodeficiency and autoinflammation. Germline V gene sequence: CDR1 SEHNR, CDR2 FQNEAQ (reference sequence). The CDR3 loop spans 16 amino acids. The junction had 7 bases not matched to a gene; V was cut back by 3 bases and J by 5 bases. The TCR was taken from a human donor with POMP-related autoinflammation and immune dysregulation (PRAID). V is TRBV7-9 and J is TRBJ1-2, with 12 bases fitting TRBD1. The sample in question was Tregs from PBMCs, obtained before stem cell transplantation. CDR3 loop: CASSLGQGAFLYGYTF. The CDR3 region has the DNA TGTGCCAGCAGCTTGGGACAGGGGGCCTTTCTATATGGCTACACCTTC.